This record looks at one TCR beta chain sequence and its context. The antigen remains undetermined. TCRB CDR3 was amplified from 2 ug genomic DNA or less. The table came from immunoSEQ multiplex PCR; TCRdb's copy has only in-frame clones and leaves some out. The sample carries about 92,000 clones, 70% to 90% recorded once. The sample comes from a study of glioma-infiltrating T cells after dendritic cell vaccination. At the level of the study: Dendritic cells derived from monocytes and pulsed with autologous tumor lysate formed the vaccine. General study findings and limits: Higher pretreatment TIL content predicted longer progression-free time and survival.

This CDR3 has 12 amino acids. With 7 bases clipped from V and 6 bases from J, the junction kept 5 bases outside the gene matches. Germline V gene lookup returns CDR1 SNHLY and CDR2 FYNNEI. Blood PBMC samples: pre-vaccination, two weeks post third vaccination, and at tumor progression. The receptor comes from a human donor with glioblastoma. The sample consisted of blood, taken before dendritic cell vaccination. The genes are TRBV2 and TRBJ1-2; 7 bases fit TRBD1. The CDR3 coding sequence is TGTGCCAGCATACGAGACAGGGATGGCTACACCTTC. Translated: CASIRDRDGYTF.